One and the same sample provided the 26 T cell receptor beta chains below, sequenced in a study of blood T cell repertoires in COVID-19 (dated by TCRdb to 2018 to 2021). Library preparation was by the immunoSEQ multiplex PCR assay. TCRdb took this table from immuneACCESS and kept in-frame rearrangements with V and J called. Such tables lack part of the clones; where checked against another copy, unresolved V genes explain under half of the gap, and the rest is unexplained. The sample data list some 160,000 clones, and around nine tenths of these were observed just once. 2.5% of the sample lies in the top ten. The sample comprised peripheral blood. The receptors derive from a woman of 80 years or more with COVID-19, enrolled during active disease.

The chain uses TRBV5-1 and TRBJ2-5; D remains unclear. The CDR3 length is 14 residues. V was cut by 0 bases and J by 1 base, with 7 bases left in between. CDR1 and CDR2 (germline): SGHRS, YFSETQ. CDR3 amino acids: CASSLDRSQETQYF. In DNA form, the CDR3 reads TGCGCCAGCAGCTTGGACAGATCCCAAGAGACCCAGTACTTC.

The chain uses TRBV7-2 and TRBJ2-7; 7 positions agree with TRBD2. V shed 6 bases, J shed 0 bases, and the junction held 5 bases outside the gene matches. CDR1 and CDR2 (germline): SGHTA, FQGNSA. CDR3 size: 14 residues. The CDR3 is CASRPSGGSYEQYF. The CDR3 bases are TGTGCCAGCAGACCTAGCGGAGGCTCCTACGAGCAGTACTTC.

The chain has TRBV29-1 and TRBJ2-1; TRBD2 might be the D (5 bases). Trimming shortened V by 8 bases and J by 0 bases, and 14 bases separated the two germline ends. This CDR3 is 14 amino acids long. Germline assignment: CDR1 SQVTM and CDR2 ANQGSEA. CDR3 coding DNA: TGCAGCATACTACGGGGTAGCTCCTACAATGAGCAGTTCTTC. This translates into CSILRGSSYNEQFF.

The chain recombines TRBV28 with TRBJ1-2; no clear D. The CDR3 runs 14 residues. V gave up 6 bases and J gave up 4 bases, with 15 bases separating them. Germline lookup yields CDR1 MDHEN and CDR2 SYDVKM. The CDR3 bases are TGTGCCAGCAGATCACCCCCCAGAACCTATGGCTACACCTTC. It encodes CASRSPPRTYGYTF.

The DNA for the CDR3 is TGTGCCAGCAGCTTTCGAGCTGAAGCTTTCTTT. Amino acid sequence: CASSFRAEAFF. The chain has TRBV7-8 and TRBJ1-1; D is unresolved. The CDR3 loop spans 11 amino acids. Germline V gene sequence: CDR1 SGHVS, CDR2 FQNEAQ. Between the trimmed V and J ends, which lost 3 bases and 6 bases, there was a span of 5 bases.

V and J are TRBV6-5 and TRBJ1-2; TRBD1 aligns across 10 bases. V trimming: 4 bases; J trimming: 1 base; junction bases outside the gene matches: 6. Germline CDR1 reads MNHEY; CDR2 reads SVGAGI. The CDR3 loop spans 16 amino acids. The CDR3 sequence: CASSFIGQGVNYGYTF. DNA for the CDR3: TGTGCCAGCAGTTTCATCGGACAGGGGGTTAACTATGGCTACACCTTC.

The DNA for the CDR3 is TGTGCCAGCAGCTTGGCGAATTCCGCGAGTTCCTACGAGCAGTACTTC. Translated, it gives CASSLANSASSYEQYF. The V call is TRBV5-6, the J call TRBJ2-7; D uncertain. This CDR3 region has 16 residues. Trimming pared 0 bases from V and 1 base from J, leaving 14 bases between. Germline lookup yields CDR1 SGHDT and CDR2 YYEEEE. Combining the CDR3 with reference TRBV5-6 and TRBJ2-7 gives the whole variable domain DAGVTQSPTHLIKTRGQQVTLRCSPKSGHDTVSWYQQALGQGPQFIFQYYEEEERQRGNFPDRFSGHQFPNYSSELNVNALLLGDSALYLCASSLANSASSYEQYFGPGTRLTVT.

The rearrangement uses TRBV7-9 and TRBJ2-2; the D gene is possibly TRBD2 (6 bases). V was trimmed by 3 bases and J by 7 bases, leaving 12 bases between them. Germline V gives CDR1 SEHNR, CDR2 FQNEAQ (reference sequence). The CDR3 length is 14 residues. CDR3 sequence (DNA): TGTGCCAGCAGCTTGGCGGGATTTGTCGGGGAGCTGTTTTTT. It specifies CASSLAGFVGELFF.

The rearrangement uses TRBV19 and TRBJ1-1; unclear D gene. Trimming took 5 bases from V and 5 from J, leaving 6 bases between them. In germline, CDR1 is LNHDA, CDR2 SQIVND (reference sequence). CDR3 size: 11 residues. The CDR3 region has the DNA TGTGCCAGTAGTGCCCGGACTGAAGCTTTCTTT. It is translated as CASSARTEAFF.

This chain links TRBV2 with TRBJ2-1; the match to TRBD2 covers 13 bases. The CDR3 is 13 residues long. V lost 6 bases to trimming and J lost 9 bases; unmatched junction nucleotides: 2. The germline CDR1 and CDR2 sequences are SNHLY and FYNNEI. Here the CDR3 reads CASRGLAGVEQFF. In nucleotides, the CDR3 is TGTGCCAGCAGAGGACTAGCGGGAGTTGAGCAGTTCTTC.

This rearrangement joins TRBV15 to TRBJ2-1, with TRBD2 identical over 7 bases. The J segment lost 0 bases and the V segment lost 5 bases, leaving 4 bases of the junction unmatched. The CDR3 contains 15 residues. Germline-derived CDR1 and CDR2 are LNHNV and YYDKDF (reference sequence). CDR3 sequence: CATSRSGISYNEQFF. The CDR3 region has the DNA TGTGCCACCAGCCGAAGCGGGATCTCCTACAATGAGCAGTTCTTC.

This chain uses TRBV6-5 with TRBJ2-4, with a weak D call TRBD1 (5 bases). CDR1 is MNHEY, CDR2 SVGAGI, per germline. V was shortened by 6 bases and J by 4 bases, with 7 bases between the two germline ends. This CDR3 has 12 amino acids. The CDR3 DNA reads as TGTGCCAGCAGGACAGATAAAAACATTCAGTACTTC. Its protein product is CASRTDKNIQYF.

The genes are TRBV2 and TRBJ2-7; maybe TRBD2 (5 bases). The CDR3 is 13 amino acids. Germline loops: CDR1 SNHLY, CDR2 FYNNEI. V was shortened by 5 bases and J by 3 bases, with 11 bases between the two germline ends. The CDR3 bases are TGTGCCAGCAGTCCGGGGTCATACTACGAGCAGTACTTC. This codes for CASSPGSYYEQYF.

The gene calls are TRBV27 and TRBJ1-2, with D unresolved. From germline, CDR1 is MNHEY and CDR2 SMNVEV (reference sequence). The CDR3 extends over 16 amino acids. V lost 1 base, J lost 8 bases, and 20 bases lay in between. The CDR3 DNA reads TGTGCCAGCAGTTTATTGATTTCCGGTTCCACGAGGGGCTACACCTTC. Translating gives CASSLLISGSTRGYTF.

The chain carries TRBV19 and TRBJ2-5, with 8 bases fitting TRBD1. The CDR3 covers 18 residues. Germline V gives CDR1 LNHDA, CDR2 SQIVND (reference sequence). J gave up 5 bases and V 4 bases, and 18 bases lay outside the gene matches. The CDR3 nucleotides are TGTGCCAGTAGTAACCCCTCGAGACAGGGGTGGACGAGGGAGACCCAGTACTTC. Its translation: CASSNPSRQGWTRETQYF. Drawing the rest from reference TRBV19 and TRBJ2-5, the complete variable domain is DGGITQSPKYLFRKEGQNVTLSCEQNLNHDAMYWYRQDPGQGLRLIYYSQIVNDFQKGDIAEGYSVSREKKESFPLTVTSAQKNPTAFYLCASSNPSRQGWTRETQYFGPGTRLLVL.

The chain employs TRBV19 and TRBJ2-1; perhaps TRBD1 as D (5 bases). The CDR3 contains 16 residues. Germline values: CDR1 LNHDA, CDR2 SQIVND (reference sequence). V shed 5 bases and J shed 5 bases, with 19 bases lying between them. The CDR3 DNA is TGTGCCAGTAGTGCCCTTAGGGGCGCCCTACACAATGAGCAGTTCTTC. Amino acid sequence: CASSALRGALHNEQFF.

V gene TRBV14 combines with J gene TRBJ2-1; 7 positions match TRBD2. V dropped 1 base and J dropped 3; count of bases not matched to a gene: 9. The germline gives CDR1 SGHDN, CDR2 FVKESK. The CDR3 sequence is 17 residues long. The CDR3 DNA reads TGTGCCAGCAGCCAAGGAGGTCTAGCGGCCTTCTACAATGAGCAGTTCTTC. This codes for CASSQGGLAAFYNEQFF.

The chain combines TRBV7-2 with TRBJ2-1; 10 bases fit TRBD2. CDR1 and CDR2 from the germline V gene are SGHTA and FQGNSA. Trimming removed 6 bases from V and 0 bases from J; junction bases left unmatched: 2. The CDR3 loop spans 15 amino acids. The DNA for the CDR3 is TGTGCCAGCAGACCTAGCGGGAGCTCCTACAATGAGCAGTTCTTC. Translated, it gives CASRPSGSSYNEQFF.

The chain couples TRBV4-3 to TRBJ2-2, with 11 bases lining up with TRBD2. Germline CDR1 reads LGHNA; CDR2 reads YSLEER. J lost 6 bases, V lost 1 base, and 4 bases had no gene match. The CDR3 is 16 amino acids. CDR3 protein: CASSQVTSGRPGELFF. The CDR3 region has the DNA TGCGCCAGCAGCCAAGTTACTAGCGGGAGACCCGGGGAGCTGTTTTTT.

The V gene is TRBV28, the J gene TRBJ1-6; 7 bases match TRBD1. V was clipped by 2 bases and J by 7 bases; unmatched bases: 5. The germline gives CDR1 MDHEN, CDR2 SYDVKM. There are 15 residues in the CDR3. The CDR3 region is CASSLMGTENSPLHF. As DNA, the CDR3 is TGTGCCAGCAGTTTAATGGGGACAGAGAATTCACCCCTCCACTTT.

This chain uses TRBV9 with TRBJ1-1, with 7 bases lining up with TRBD1. CDR1 and CDR2 from the germline V gene are SGDLS and YYNGEE. Trimming removed 2 bases from V and 5 bases from J; junction bases left unmatched: 9. The CDR3 length is 15 residues. The CDR3 bases are TGTGCCAGCAGCGTTGGGACAGCCCTAGGAACTGAAGCTTTCTTT. Translating it yields CASSVGTALGTEAFF.

The genes are TRBV20-1 and TRBJ1-1; 7 nucleotides align to TRBD1. The CDR3 covers 13 residues. The V segment lost 3 bases and the J segment 3 bases; nucleotides outside the gene matches: 4. CDR1 and CDR2 (germline): DFQATT, SNEGSKA (reference sequence). The DNA for the CDR3 is TGCAGTGCTAGTTGGGGGACAGACACTGAAGCTTTCTTT. This encodes CSASWGTDTEAFF.

This clone has just a few counts. V is TRBV3-1 (or the pseudogene TRBV3-2) and J is TRBJ2-3; the match to TRBD2 covers 7 bases. Trimming removed 6 bases from V and 1 base from J; junction bases left unmatched: 4. Germline loops: CDR1 LGHDT, CDR2 YNNKEL (reference sequence). The CDR3 runs to 14 residues. CDR3 amino acids: CASRFSGGTDTQYF. In DNA form, the CDR3 reads TGTGCCAGCAGATTCAGCGGGGGCACAGATACGCAGTATTTT.

CDR3 region: CASTEGGLAYEQFF. The CDR3 nucleotides read TGTGCCAGCACCGAGGGGGGACTAGCATATGAGCAGTTCTTC. The chain employs TRBV11-1 and TRBJ2-1, with 9 bases fitting TRBD2. V lost 7 bases to trimming and J lost 8 bases; unmatched junction nucleotides: 9. Per germline, CDR1 SGHAT and CDR2 FQDESV (reference sequence). The CDR3 contains 14 residues.

The chain has TRBV10-3 and TRBJ2-6; D is perhaps TRBD1 (5 bases). CDR3 length: 15 residues. Germline V gene data show CDR1 as ENHRY and CDR2 as SYGVKD. V was clipped by 4 bases and J by 2 bases, with 9 bases between them. This chain's CDR3 is CAISGQTAGANVLTF. For the CDR3, the DNA is TGTGCCATCAGTGGACAGACAGCTGGGGCCAACGTCCTGACTTTC.

This chain joins TRBV5-6 and TRBJ1-4; no firm D call. The germline gives CDR1 SGHDT, CDR2 YYEEEE. The CDR3 covers 12 residues. V was trimmed by 2 bases and J by 6 bases, leaving 5 bases between them. CDR3 nucleotides: TGTGCCAGCAGCTTCCCCGATGAAAAACTGTTTTTT. This gives the protein CASSFPDEKLFF.